Below, 24 T cell receptor beta chains from the same sample are listed, as sequenced in a study of cytomegalovirus exposure and HLA in healthy donors. In the PCR, 60 Vbeta and 13 Jbeta primers were used. Using immunoSEQ multiplex PCR, the repertoire was profiled, and TCRdb retains in-frame clones only, with some absent. The table includes 150,000 to 200,000 clones, 60% to 80% detected once. The specimen sequenced was PBMCs. Source of these receptors: a woman aged 25-40 years in good health and CMV-seronegative.

This clone was seen a handful of times. This rearrangement joins TRBV19 to TRBJ2-5; 12 bases line up with TRBD1. In germline, CDR1 is LNHDA, CDR2 SQIVND (reference sequence). V lost 6 bases to trimming and J lost 4 bases; unmatched junction nucleotides: 6. The CDR3 has 15 amino acids. Here the CDR3 DNA reads TGTGCCAGTAGATCGGGACAGGGGGCTGGAGAGACCCAGTACTTC. It translates to CASRSGQGAGETQYF.

The chain couples TRBV6-1 to TRBJ1-6, with 7 bases aligning to TRBD1. This CDR3 region has 13 residues. CDR1 and CDR2 (germline): MNHNS, SASEGT. V lost 8 bases to trimming and J lost 7 bases; unmatched junction nucleotides: 5. The chain's CDR3 is CASAGQLNSPLHF. The CDR3 bases are TGTGCCAGCGCGGGACAGCTAAATTCACCCCTCCACTTT.

J is TRBJ2-5 and V is TRBV5-1; 7 bases agree with TRBD1. Germline CDR1 reads SGHRS; CDR2 reads YFSETQ. V shed 0 bases, J shed 5 bases, and the junction held 7 bases outside the gene matches. This CDR3 contains 15 residues. The CDR3 DNA is TGCGCCAGCAGCTTGGAAGACAGGGTATGGGAGACCCAGTACTTC. Protein sequence: CASSLEDRVWETQYF.

This clone occurred a few times. V and J are TRBV29-1 and TRBJ2-5; 10 bases are shared with TRBD2. J was trimmed by 5 bases and V by 6 bases; bases with no gene match: 3. The CDR3 runs 12 residues. CDR1 SQVTM and CDR2 ANQGSEA come from the germline V gene. The CDR3: CSVGTSDETQYF. CDR3 in DNA: TGCAGCGTAGGGACTAGCGATGAGACCCAGTACTTC.

The J gene is TRBJ2-5, the V gene TRBV14; D gene ambiguous. Between the trimmed V and J ends, which lost 3 bases and 7 bases, there was a span of 15 bases. The CDR3 is made up of 14 amino acids. The V gene's germline CDR1 is SGHDN and CDR2 FVKESK. The CDR3 coding sequence is TGTGCCAGCAGCCAGCAGACCTTACGAGGGACCCAGTACTTC. Translated: CASSQQTLRGTQYF.

The V gene is TRBV14, the J gene TRBJ2-7, with unresolved D. Germline V gene data show CDR1 as SGHDN and CDR2 as FVKESK. The CDR3 covers 11 residues. The V end lost 0 bases, the J end lost 10 bases, and 7 bases lay between the germline ends. CDR3 protein: CASSQEVTQYF. CDR3 sequence (DNA): TGTGCCAGCAGCCAAGAAGTTACTCAGTACTTC.

This clone was seen a handful of times. The CDR3 protein is CASRRPGLRETQYF. The DNA of the CDR3 is TGTGCCAGCAGGAGACCGGGACTACGGGAGACCCAGTACTTC. V and J are TRBV6-1 and TRBJ2-5; TRBD2 agrees at 7 bases. The CDR3 spans 14 residues. J lost 5 bases, V lost 6 bases, and 9 bases had no gene match. Germline assignment: CDR1 MNHNS and CDR2 SASEGT.

The rearrangement links TRBV6-1 to TRBJ2-7; tentatively, D is TRBD1 (6 bases). The CDR3 covers 15 residues. CDR1 and CDR2 from the germline V gene are MNHNS and SASEGT. V was trimmed by 0 bases and J by 3 bases, leaving 12 bases between them. CDR3 residues: CASSEASTGYYEQYF. The CDR3 coding sequence is TGTGCCAGCAGTGAAGCTAGTACAGGGTACTACGAGCAGTACTTC.

This clone was observed a single time. V usage is TRBV18 and J usage is TRBJ2-7, with 7 bases fitting TRBD1. V was pared by 3 bases and J by 0 bases, with 2 bases of the junction left unmatched. CDR3 length: 14 residues. In germline, CDR1 is KGHSH, CDR2 LQKENI. This CDR3 reads CASSPDRNSYEQYF. The CDR3 nucleotides are TGTGCCAGCTCACCGGACAGGAACTCCTACGAGCAGTACTTC. Using reference TRBV18 and TRBJ2-7 for the parts outside the CDR3, the full variable domain is NAGVMQNPRHLVRRRGQEARLRCSPMKGHSHVYWYRQLPEEGLKFMVYLQKENIIDESGMPKERFSAEFPKEGPSILRIQQVVRGDSAAYFCASSPDRNSYEQYFGPGTRLTVT.

V gene TRBV5-1 combines with J gene TRBJ2-5; possibly TRBD1 for D (6 bases). The tail of the sequence fits TRBJ2-7 better, so the J call may be wrong. The CDR3 spans 14 residues. CDR1 and CDR2 from the germline V gene are SGHRS and YFSETQ. In nucleotides, the CDR3 is TGCGCCAGCAGCTTGGGCCAGGGGTCGTACGAGCAGTACTTC. It specifies CASSLGQGSYEQYF.

The V gene is TRBV19, the J gene TRBJ1-1; D unresolved. V lost 5 bases, J lost 4 bases, and 11 bases lay in between. This CDR3 is 13 amino acids long. The germline V gene has CDR1 LNHDA and CDR2 SQIVND (reference sequence). This chain's CDR3 is CASSSPRGTEAFF. CDR3 DNA: TGTGCCAGTAGTTCCCCCCGGGGCACTGAAGCTTTCTTT.

This clone was seen a few times. This chain uses TRBV2 with TRBJ2-3; tentatively, D is TRBD2 (6 bases). The CDR3 totals 14 residues. The V end lost 4 bases, the J end lost 3 bases, and 11 bases lay between the germline ends. Germline-derived CDR1 and CDR2 are SNHLY and FYNNEI. CDR3 coding DNA: TGTGCCAGCAGTGCAGGAGGGGTAACAGATACGCAGTATTTT. It specifies CASSAGGVTDTQYF.

The rearrangement joins TRBV6-1 to TRBJ2-1, with a tentative D call TRBD2 (5 bases). The CDR3 runs 14 residues. V was clipped by 5 bases and J by 2 bases, with 10 bases between them. Germline V gives CDR1 MNHNS, CDR2 SASEGT. This CDR3 reads CASSIEGTYNEQFF. CDR3 coding DNA: TGTGCCAGCAGTATAGAGGGCACCTACAATGAGCAGTTCTTC.

This chain connects TRBV6-6 to TRBJ1-5, with 7 bases aligning to TRBD1. Trimming took 7 bases from V and 7 from J; bases not matched to a gene: 4. This CDR3 has 12 residues. Germline V CDR1 and CDR2: MNHNY, SVGAGI (reference sequence). CDR3 in DNA: TGTGCCAGCACCGAGGGGGCACAGCCCCAGCATTTT. It is translated as CASTEGAQPQHF.

The rearrangement links TRBV2 to TRBJ1-5; 8 bases match TRBD1. This CDR3 spans 15 amino acids. V lost 6 bases and J lost 4; bases outside the gene matches: 8. Germline V gives CDR1 SNHLY, CDR2 FYNNEI. The CDR3 region has the DNA TGTGCCAGCAGAGGGACAGGCGGTGGAAATCAGCCCCAGCATTTT. Its protein product is CASRGTGGGNQPQHF.

The V gene is TRBV4-1, the J gene TRBJ1-2, with D maybe TRBD1 (5 bases). The germline gives CDR1 MGHRA, CDR2 YSYEKL. There are 16 residues in the CDR3. Trimming cost V 3 bases and J 0 bases, with 14 bases left between them. CDR3 sequence (DNA): TGCGCCAGCAGCCACGGCAGGGCTCGAGCTAACTATGGCTACACCTTC. It yields the protein CASSHGRARANYGYTF.

The chain has TRBV7-6 and TRBJ2-1; 8 bases align to TRBD2. The CDR3 has 16 amino acids. The J segment lost 0 bases and the V segment lost 4 bases, leaving 5 bases of the junction unmatched. Germline V lookup: CDR1 SGHVS, CDR2 FNYEAQ. DNA for the CDR3: TGTGCCAGCAGCTCGGGCGGGGGGTCCTCCTACAATGAGCAGTTCTTC. Protein product: CASSSGGGSSYNEQFF.

The chain couples TRBV6-5 to TRBJ1-1; D uncertain. The CDR3 loop spans 12 amino acids. Germline loops: CDR1 MNHEY, CDR2 SVGAGI. The V gene lost 3 bases and the J gene lost 5 bases, with 7 bases spanning the gap. For the CDR3, the DNA is TGTGCCAGCAGTTATACACAGACTGAAGCTTTCTTT. Amino acids: CASSYTQTEAFF.

The genes are TRBV6-5 and TRBJ2-2; D gene unclear. The CDR3 runs to 14 residues. Trimming left V 6 bases short and J 7 bases short, with 15 bases between. CDR1 and CDR2 from the germline V gene are MNHEY and SVGAGI. CDR3 residues: CASRAQPGGGELFF. Here the CDR3 DNA reads TGTGCCAGCAGAGCCCAACCGGGTGGCGGGGAGCTGTTTTTT.

V is TRBV7-9 and J is TRBJ2-1; D remains unclear. The CDR3 contains 14 residues. Germline CDR1 and CDR2: SEHNR and FQNEAQ (reference sequence). The V gene lost 6 bases and the J gene lost 9 bases, with 18 bases spanning the gap. CDR3 nucleotides: TGTGCCAGCAGTCAGAAGGAATCCCGCGGTGAGCAGTTCTTC. Translation gives CASSQKESRGEQFF.

In its sample, this clone was seen once. The chain joins TRBV4-1 to TRBJ1-2, with a possible D match to TRBD1 (6 bases). Germline V CDR1 and CDR2: MGHRA, YSYEKL. The V end was cut by 0 bases, the J end by 0 bases, with 11 bases between. CDR3 size: 16 residues. Here the CDR3 reads CASSQDLGDTNYGYTF. As DNA, the CDR3 is TGCGCCAGCAGCCAAGATCTGGGGGACACTAACTATGGCTACACCTTC.

The gene calls are TRBV2 and TRBJ1-1, with a possible D match to TRBD1 (6 bases). Trimming removed 3 bases at V and 4 bases at J, with 9 bases between. The V gene's germline CDR1 is SNHLY and CDR2 FYNNEI. This CDR3 contains 13 residues. CDR3 nucleotides: TGTGCCAGCAGTGATGAGGGGGTCACTGAAGCTTTCTTT. Its protein product is CASSDEGVTEAFF.

This chain connects TRBV5-1 to TRBJ1-5; D is ambiguous. The CDR3 length is 15 residues. Looked up from germline, CDR1 is SGHRS and CDR2 is YFSETQ. Trimming shortened V by 3 bases and J by 0 bases, and 10 bases separated the two germline ends. The CDR3 DNA reads as TGCGCCAGCAGCTACCCGGACTTTAGCAATCAGCCCCAGCATTTT. Its protein product is CASSYPDFSNQPQHF.

The rearrangement uses TRBV11-3 and TRBJ2-3, with 12 bases fitting TRBD2. This CDR3 comprises 18 residues. V was clipped by 4 bases and J by 10 bases; unmatched bases: 18. Germline values: CDR1 SGHNT, CDR2 YENEEA. The CDR3 region has the DNA TGTGCCAGCAGCTCCACTACCCCACGGGCTAGCGGGGGGGTGGCGCAGTATTTT. It is translated as CASSSTTPRASGGVAQYF.